The rows below give T cell receptor beta chains drawn from one sample of a study of T cells expressing NK-cell markers. TCRdb processed the 5' RACE reads again and assigns one entry to each CDR3 protein, with no DNA. This sample's table reports about 110,000 distinct CDR3 sequences. Material: blood T cells: a sorted CD56 or NKG2C T cell subset, CD4+ or CD8+ T cells, or bulk PBMC T cells (not recorded which). The receptors here all came from a woman between 18 and 75 years old in good health. The CDR3 runs from the conserved cysteine through the conserved F or W. Fields, in order: J gene, V gene, CDR3 protein.

j_gene: TRBJ2-7
v_gene: TRBV7-9
CDR3aa: CASSLESRSSYEQYF

j_gene: TRBJ2-5
v_gene: TRBV5-1
CDR3aa: CASSLGLVGETQYF

j_gene: TRBJ2-3
v_gene: TRBV5-8
CDR3aa: CASSWTGDTDTQYF

j_gene: TRBJ2-2
v_gene: TRBV7-8
CDR3aa: CASSLRPLQRENTGELFF

j_gene: TRBJ2-7
v_gene: TRBV15
CDR3aa: CATSGTGTGAYEQYF

j_gene: TRBJ2-2
v_gene: TRBV4-3
CDR3aa: CASSLSTMAGELFF

j_gene: TRBJ2-5
v_gene: TRBV11-2
CDR3aa: CASSLRWETQYF

j_gene: TRBJ2-3
v_gene: TRBV2
CDR3aa: CASRVAGGPYTDTQYF

j_gene: TRBJ2-7
v_gene: TRBV20-1
CDR3aa: CSAGDPAGVNEQYF

j_gene: TRBJ2-5
v_gene: TRBV11-2
CDR3aa: CASSFGAVSGGPQETQYF

j_gene: TRBJ2-1
v_gene: TRBV7-2
CDR3aa: CASSWGGRFNEQFF

j_gene: TRBJ2-3
v_gene: TRBV7-7
CDR3aa: CASSLRGRGRDTQYF

j_gene: TRBJ1-5
v_gene: TRBV27
CDR3aa: CASSLWGGNQPQHF

j_gene: TRBJ2-5
v_gene: TRBV12-3/TRBV12-4
CDR3aa: CASSPPRVGGLQETQYF

j_gene: TRBJ2-1
v_gene: TRBV5-1
CDR3aa: CASDIGPALGNNEQFF

j_gene: TRBJ2-1
v_gene: TRBV19
CDR3aa: CASSDDVNNEQFF

j_gene: TRBJ1-2
v_gene: TRBV12-3/TRBV12-4
CDR3aa: CAANNGVGYGYTF

j_gene: TRBJ1-1
v_gene: TRBV19
CDR3aa: CASSIGTEAFF

j_gene: TRBJ2-1
v_gene: TRBV20-1
CDR3aa: CSARGMESLRSYNEQFF

j_gene: TRBJ1-2
v_gene: TRBV20-1
CDR3aa: CSAREDYGYTF

j_gene: TRBJ1-1
v_gene: TRBV20-1
CDR3aa: CSAREEGRMKFDINTEAFF

j_gene: TRBJ2-7
v_gene: TRBV19
CDR3aa: CASSISGTSPLEQYF

j_gene: TRBJ2-1
v_gene: TRBV4-3
CDR3aa: CASSLLGGGAWNEQFF

j_gene: TRBJ2-1
v_gene: TRBV20-1
CDR3aa: CSARDRASSSYNEQFF

j_gene: TRBJ2-1
v_gene: TRBV30
CDR3aa: CAWSGGPSGTAVDNEQFF

j_gene: TRBJ1-5
v_gene: TRBV19
CDR3aa: CASWNLGQGNQPQHF

j_gene: TRBJ2-3
v_gene: TRBV14
CDR3aa: CASSQKTWRDTQYF

j_gene: TRBJ2-2
v_gene: TRBV25-1
CDR3aa: CASCPRLAGGAGELFF

j_gene: TRBJ2-7
v_gene: TRBV7-8
CDR3aa: CASSFSPSSEQYF

j_gene: TRBJ1-6
v_gene: TRBV4-3
CDR3aa: CASSHVRGTGGSPLHF

j_gene: TRBJ2-1
v_gene: TRBV29-1
CDR3aa: CSDTSAGSYNEQFF

j_gene: TRBJ1-1
v_gene: TRBV19
CDR3aa: CATKTANTEAFF

j_gene: TRBJ2-3
v_gene: TRBV6-2/TRBV6-3
CDR3aa: CASSDRSGRVGDTQYF

j_gene: TRBJ2-3
v_gene: TRBV6-1
CDR3aa: CASTDRNTDTQYF